This T cell receptor beta chain was captured by sequencing in a study of CD8 T cells in Susac syndrome. Deletions cut 1 base from V and 5 bases from J, with 14 bases between. This CDR3 spans 15 amino acids. Germline V lookup: CDR1 MNHNS, CDR2 SASEGT. Random hexamers were used to reverse transcribe the RNA input (roughly 0.5 to 1 ug). MiXCR, applied by TCRdb to the immunoSEQ multiplex PCR reads, yields one record per CDR3 protein. The table shows around 50,000 distinct CDR3 sequences, with 80% to 95% occurring only once. CD8+ and CD4+ T cells taken from blood had their TCR beta sequenced. This clonotype turned up a few times.

The chain combines TRBV6-1 with TRBJ2-5, with unresolved D. Sequencing input: CD8+ T cells from PBMCs. The clonotype comes from a human donor in good health. CDR3 in amino acids: CASSEGSLVGETQYF. Here the CDR3 DNA reads TGTGCCAGCAGTGAAGGCTCGTTAGTTGGGGAGACCCAGTACTTC.